This T cell receptor beta chain was sequenced during a study of cytomegalovirus exposure and HLA in healthy donors. About the research overall: Findings of an earlier analysis included roughly 110 million unique TCR beta sequences from around 180 million T cells. Study-wide findings and caveats: Associated with HLA alleles at 0.05 false discovery rate in a later analysis were 17,000 or so TCR beta sequences. Per published reports, the classifier diagnosed cytomegalovirus status with high specificity and sensitivity. The study had only CMV serostatus as immune exposure information.

This CDR3 comprises 15 residues. Trimming at V came to 2 bases and at J to 4 bases, leaving 3 bases not matched to a gene. CDR1 is LNHDA, CDR2 SQIVND, per germline (reference sequence). Worth noting for this clone: Antigen: not known.

PCR was performed using 60 Vbeta and 13 Jbeta primers. Clones were sequenced by immunoSEQ multiplex PCR, and TCRdb holds only the in-frame ones, with some missing. This sample has some 160,000 clones, with roughly 78% found just once. Specimen: PBMCs. The TCR sequence derives from a woman in her thirties or forties in good health and CMV-seronegative. The chain employs TRBV19 and TRBJ2-3; 10 nucleotides line up with TRBD1. CDR3 loop: CASSIRQGAADTQYF. For the CDR3, the DNA is TGTGCCAGTAGTATAAGACAGGGGGCTGCAGATACGCAGTATTTT.